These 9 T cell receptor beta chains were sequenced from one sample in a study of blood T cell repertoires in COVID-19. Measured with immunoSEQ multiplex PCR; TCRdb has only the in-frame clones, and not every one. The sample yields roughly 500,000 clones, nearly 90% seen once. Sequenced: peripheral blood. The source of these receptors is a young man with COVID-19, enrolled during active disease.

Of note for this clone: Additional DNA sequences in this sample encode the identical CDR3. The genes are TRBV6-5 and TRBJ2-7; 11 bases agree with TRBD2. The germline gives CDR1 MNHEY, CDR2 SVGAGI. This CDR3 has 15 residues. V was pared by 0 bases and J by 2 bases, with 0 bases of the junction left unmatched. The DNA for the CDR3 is TGTGCCAGCAGTTACTCACTAGCGGGGGCCTACGAGCAGTACTTC. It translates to CASSYSLAGAYEQYF.

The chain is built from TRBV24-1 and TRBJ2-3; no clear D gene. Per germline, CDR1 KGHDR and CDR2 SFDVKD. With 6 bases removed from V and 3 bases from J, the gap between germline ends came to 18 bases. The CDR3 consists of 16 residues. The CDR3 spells CATSSPLRDPTDTQYF. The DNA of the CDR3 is TGTGCCACCAGTTCCCCTTTGCGCGATCCTACAGATACGCAGTATTTT.

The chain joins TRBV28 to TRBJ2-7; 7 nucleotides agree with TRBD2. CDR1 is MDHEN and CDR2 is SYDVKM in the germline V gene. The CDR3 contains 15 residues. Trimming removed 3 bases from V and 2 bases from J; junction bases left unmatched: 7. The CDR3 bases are TGTGCCAGCAGTTTGCCTAGCGGACGAGCCTACGAGCAGTACTTC. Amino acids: CASSLPSGRAYEQYF.

The DNA for the CDR3 is TGTGCCAGAAGCGTTAACGATAGCGGGGGAAGCACAGATACGCAGTATTTT. It codes for CARSVNDSGGSTDTQYF. The chain combines TRBV5-3 with TRBJ2-3, with 9 bases aligning to TRBD2. TRBV5-3 belongs to the ORF category, with a function that is uncertain. Losses at the gene ends were 4 bases for V and 0 bases for J; bases not matched to a gene: 9. The CDR3 extends over 17 amino acids.

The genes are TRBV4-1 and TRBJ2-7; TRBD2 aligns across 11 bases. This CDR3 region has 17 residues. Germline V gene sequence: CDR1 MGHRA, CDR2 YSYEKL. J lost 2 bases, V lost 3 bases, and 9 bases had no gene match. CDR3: CASSQGGTSGRPYEQYF. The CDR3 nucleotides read TGCGCCAGCAGCCAGGGGGGTACTAGCGGGAGACCCTACGAGCAGTACTTC.

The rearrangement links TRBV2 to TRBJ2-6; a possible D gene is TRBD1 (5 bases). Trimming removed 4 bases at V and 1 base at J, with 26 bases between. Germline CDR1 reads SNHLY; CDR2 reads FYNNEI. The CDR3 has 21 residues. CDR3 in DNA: TGTGCCAGCAGTGGAAAGGGTCTACAGGCCCGAATTTCGTCTGGGGCCAACGTCCTGACTTTC. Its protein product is CASSGKGLQARISSGANVLTF.

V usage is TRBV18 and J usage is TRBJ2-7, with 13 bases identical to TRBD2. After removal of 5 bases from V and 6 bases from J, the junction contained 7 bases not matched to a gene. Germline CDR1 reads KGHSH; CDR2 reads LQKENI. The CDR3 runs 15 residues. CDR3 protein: CASSRGLAGEVEQYF. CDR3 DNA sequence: TGTGCCAGCTCAAGAGGACTAGCGGGAGAGGTCGAGCAGTACTTC. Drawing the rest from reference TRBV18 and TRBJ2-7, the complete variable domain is NAGVMQNPRHLVRRRGQEARLRCSPMKGHSHVYWYRQLPEEGLKFMVYLQKENIIDESGMPKERFSAEFPKEGPSILRIQQVVRGDSAAYFCASSRGLAGEVEQYFGPGTRLTVT.

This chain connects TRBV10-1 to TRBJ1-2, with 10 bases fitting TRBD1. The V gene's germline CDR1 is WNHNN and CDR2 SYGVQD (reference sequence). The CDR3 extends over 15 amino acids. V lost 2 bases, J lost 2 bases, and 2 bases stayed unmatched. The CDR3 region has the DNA TGCGCCAGCAGTGAGGGGACAGGGGACAACTATGGCTACACCTTC. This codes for CASSEGTGDNYGYTF.

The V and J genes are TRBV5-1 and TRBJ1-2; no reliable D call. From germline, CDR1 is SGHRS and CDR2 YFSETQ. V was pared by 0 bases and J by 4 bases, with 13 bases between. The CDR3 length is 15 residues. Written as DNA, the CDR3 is TGCGCCAGCAGCTTGGGGCCGGGAGAGAGCTATGGCTACACCTTC. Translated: CASSLGPGESYGYTF.